The sequence of this TCR beta chain was determined in a study of cytomegalovirus exposure and HLA in healthy donors (dated by TCRdb to about 2017). Regarding the complete study: An earlier analysis of under 600 of the donors reported 250 to 300 Gb of sequence data and more than 90 million unique TCR beta sequences from 150 million to 200 million T cells. Because of strong linkage in the cohort, five DR-DQ haplotypes were treated as single units for association and clustering. In an earlier analysis of over 550 of the donors, high-throughput TCR beta sequencing was used to judge whether each TCR beta V gene segment behaved as functional or pseudogenic. Donor age, sex, ethnicity and CMV serostatus were compiled alongside the repertoire data. The study was designed to test whether signatures of past pathogen exposure could be identified by cataloging public T cell receptors. All discovery cohort repertoires had been generated on a single sequencing platform. An early release that covered about 640 HLA-typed donors contained around 330 gigabases of sequencing data and tens of millions of unique TCR sequences. The study profiled the T cell repertoires of more than 500 subjects by immunosequencing and related them to cytomegalovirus serostatus. Among 398 genotyped donors of the cohort, an average of 235,054 unique TCR beta nucleotide sequences were sequenced per donor, around a sixth of them non-productive. The number of donors typed differed by locus, with roughly 629-640 for A, B, C, DRB1 and DQB1, roughly 520 for DQA1, approximately 570 for DPA1, and around 430 for DPB1. In addition to the first cohort of 666 subjects, a separate validation cohort of approximately 130 different subjects was used. In a later genetic analysis, genome-wide SNP genotypes for about three fifths of the roughly 670 donors were used, and that subset was treated as a discovery cohort. A later analysis re-examined previously published TCR beta repertoires from about 670 donors and added high-resolution HLA genotyping to investigate patterns of TCR occurrence. High-throughput TCR immunosequencing, statistical association of individual TCRs with disease status, and machine learning were combined to predict cytomegalovirus infection status. The later analysis used no new phenotypic data to find candidate immune exposures, relying instead on TCR beta sequences and their occurrence across donors. Both class I and class II loci were covered by HLA typing, at four-digit resolution. Among the roughly 400 genotyped donors, 75% to 90% belonged to the genetic ancestry cluster associated with self-reported Caucasian donors. What the research found in general, with its limitations: A later analysis associated approximately 17,000 TCR beta sequences with specific HLA alleles at a false discovery rate of 0.05. Broadly in line with IMGT annotations, most TCR beta V segments showed up in productive rearrangements about 90% or about 30% of the time in an earlier analysis of 587 of the donors. The authors suggested that the approach could potentially be extended to other disease states and immunological phenotypes. In a later genetic analysis, fewer N-insertions in productive TCRs were reported among donors in an Asian-associated ancestry cluster than the roughly 710-donor mean. In a later genetic analysis, a missense DCLRE1C variant was associated with V-gene and J-gene trimming of TCR beta chains, and the association was replicated in an independent cohort. A cluster of highly shared sequence variants was judged likely to represent a technical artifact of the sequencing pipeline. The cohort was sequenced for TCR beta chains only, and without alpha or paired-chain data the features that could be detected were limited. In a later analysis, TCR association rates were found to vary across HLA loci, with the most associated TCRs seen for DRB1 alleles and the fewest for HLA-C alleles. A later analysis reported that several top co-occurrence clusters appeared linked to parvovirus B19, influenza, CMV and Epstein-Barr virus. Sequencing depth was assumed to be roughly uniform across donors in the presence/absence analyses, though that assumption may not hold. Because HLA typing was missing for some donors at each locus, association tests included only the typed subset. Most TCR sequences were seen in very few donors, while some public TCRs were found in many individuals. Most CMV-associated TCR beta chains appeared to be HLA-restricted in a later analysis, and the HLA associations seemed to be driven largely by CMV exposure. When HLA alleles, especially DR and DQ, strongly co-occurred, attributing TCR associations to individual alleles was difficult. The study listed 150 to 200 TCR beta chains as associated with cytomegalovirus. In vitro tests confirmed that a few of the cytomegalovirus-associated TCR beta chains recognize cytomegalovirus antigens. Because counts were too low, about 18 rarely observed V segments, including chromosome 9 orphons, were left out of the earlier analysis of 587 of the donors. Cytomegalovirus status was reported to be diagnosed by the classifier with high specificity and sensitivity in both the original and validation cohorts. In a later analysis, HLA-associated TCR beta chains were found to be more clonally expanded and to have lower generation probabilities than equally common non-associated chains. The only immune exposure information available for the cohort was CMV serostatus. Linkage disequilibrium might explain the correlated functional status among segregating V segments, but an unknown experimental factor could not be excluded. Some IMGT-functional V segments, including TRBV6-2 and TRBV6-3, could not be distinguished by the 87-base-pair reads and were therefore excluded. A further reported finding was that TCR beta sequences accurately predicted the HLA-A and HLA-B alleles for most subjects in the first cohort.

The library relied on the immunoSEQ multiplex PCR assay. For the multiplex PCR, a mixture combining 60 forward primers for TCR Vbeta segments and 13 reverse primers for TCR Jbeta segments was used. Amplification of the CDR3 region of rearranged TCR beta genes was performed with a multiplex PCR assay on genomic DNA. The amplified TCR beta libraries were sequenced on the Illumina HiSeq System as 87-base-pair reads. Regarding the original processing steps: Across the roughly 640 repertoires, a later analysis counted approximately 83 million unique TCR beta chains, 9.5 million to 12 million of which were shared by at least two donors. A nearest-neighbor algorithm error-corrected the raw reads and collapsed the reads into unique sequences, merging closely related sequences to remove PCR and sequencing errors. V, D and J gene segments were assigned by aligning CDR3 sequences to IMGT reference sequences. For a sequence to be retained, at least a six-nucleotide match to both a V gene segment and a J gene segment was required. Rearrangements were called productive when the CDR3 lacked stop codons and stayed in frame with V and J; all others were non-productive. Following IMGT convention, CDR3 was defined as the stretch from the second conserved V-encoded cysteine to the conserved J-encoded phenylalanine. In an earlier analysis of 500 to 650 of the donors, sequences lacking an unambiguous match to a single V gene segment were excluded. In an earlier analysis of 500 to 750 of the donors, V segments were called functional above 56.7% productive rearrangements and were called segregating when the between-donor standard deviation exceeded 5%. To diagnose cytomegalovirus status from the catalog of TCR beta chain sequences, a statistical classification framework was built. A later analysis assigned V and J genes by comparing TCR nucleotide sequences with IMGT/GENE-DB human TR gene sequences. The TCRdist pipeline was used in a later analysis to assign CDR3 sequences and most-parsimonious VDJ recombination scenarios. A later analysis defined each TCR beta chain by its CDR3 amino acid sequence plus V-gene family, and excluded reads lacking a unique V-gene family. In a later analysis, some 600 highly shared, low-generation-probability nucleotide sequences were removed to address suspected cross-contamination and a sequencing artifact. For each public chain, a later analysis derived a clonal expansion index from normalized ranks of inferred template counts within each repertoire. Generation probabilities in a later analysis came from a VDJ recombination model fitted to out-of-frame rearrangements, and those results were checked against IGoR. Hypergeometric tests were used in a later analysis to score TCR-TCR, TCR-HLA and TCR-CMV co-occurrence, with a repertoire-size bias correction applied to the TCR pairs. In a later analysis, false discovery rates were estimated by permuting HLA or CMV assignments 20 times. In a later analysis, co-occurring TCRs were grouped with DBSCAN, and TCRdist sequence similarity was added when clustering was performed within HLA-allele-positive subsets. Repertoires with fewer than 30,000 or more than 120,000 public chains were left out of co-occurrence clustering, as were about 5 repertoires with anomalous nucleotide sharing. TCRdb obtained this table from immuneACCESS and retained in-frame rearrangements with V and J assigned. These tables miss some clones; where compared with another copy, unresolved V genes account for less than half of the shortfall, and the remainder is unexplained. D and trimming were read from the DNA, whereas the V and J calls and clone size are those reported in that table. The sample table contains tens of thousands of clones; only one count was recorded for 80% to 90% of them. Jointly, the top ten make up roughly 12% of the sample.

A word on this clone: The antigen this receptor binds is unknown. Per-base qualities were not stored, and no clone one base away is much larger.

The cohort comprised 550 to 700 healthy bone marrow donors. All cohort members were sampled while nominally healthy, although unrecorded immune exposures were likely present. The donor tested CMV seropositive and was one of the 289 seropositive cohort members. Every donor gave a peripheral blood sample, and the peripheral blood mononuclear cells from that sample were used for TCR beta sequencing. The Qiagen DNeasy Blood Extraction Kit was used to extract genomic DNA from the blood cell samples. V ends up 4 bases short and J 5 bases short, with an unmatched junction base count of 7. Per the germline V gene, SGHRS is the CDR1 and YFSETQ is the CDR2. The CDR3 runs 15 residues from the cysteine to the phenylalanine. Just the 45-base CDR3 DNA is kept, in frame starting at base 1.

Sequenced sample: PBMCs. The chain couples TRBV5-1 to TRBJ1-5; 9 middle bases align to TRBD1. This receptor was obtained from a woman in her twenties or thirties in good health and CMV-seropositive. The nucleotide sequence is TGCGCCAGCAGCCCGGGACAGGGCCCGCATCAGCCCCAGCATTTT. The encoded protein is CASSPGQGPHQPQHF.